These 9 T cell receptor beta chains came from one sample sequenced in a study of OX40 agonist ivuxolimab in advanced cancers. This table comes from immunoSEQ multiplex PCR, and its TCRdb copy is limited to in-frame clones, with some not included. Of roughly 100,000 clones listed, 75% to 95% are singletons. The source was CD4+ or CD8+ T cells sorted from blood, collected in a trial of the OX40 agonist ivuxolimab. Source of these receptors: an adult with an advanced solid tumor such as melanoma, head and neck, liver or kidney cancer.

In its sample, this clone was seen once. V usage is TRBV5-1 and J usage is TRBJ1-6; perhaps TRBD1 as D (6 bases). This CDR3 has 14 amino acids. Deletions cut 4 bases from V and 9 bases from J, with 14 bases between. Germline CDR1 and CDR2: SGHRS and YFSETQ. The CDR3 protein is CASSLTRTVSPLHF. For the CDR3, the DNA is TGCGCCAGCAGCCTAACCCGGACAGTTTCACCCCTCCACTTT.

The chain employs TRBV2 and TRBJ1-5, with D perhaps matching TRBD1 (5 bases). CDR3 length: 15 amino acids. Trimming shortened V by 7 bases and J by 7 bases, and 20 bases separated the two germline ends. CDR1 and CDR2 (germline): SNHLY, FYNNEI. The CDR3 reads CASTPAAGGWQPQHF. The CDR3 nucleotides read TGTGCCAGCACCCCCGCCGCGGGGGGTTGGCAGCCCCAGCATTTT.

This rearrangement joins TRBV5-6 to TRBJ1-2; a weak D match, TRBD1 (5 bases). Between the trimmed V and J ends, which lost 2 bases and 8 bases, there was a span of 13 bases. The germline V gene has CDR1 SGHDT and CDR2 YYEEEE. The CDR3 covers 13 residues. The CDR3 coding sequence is TGTGCCAGCAGCTTAGGAGGGGCTGGGGGCTACACCTTC. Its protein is CASSLGGAGGYTF. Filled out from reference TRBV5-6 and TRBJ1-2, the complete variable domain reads DAGVTQSPTHLIKTRGQQVTLRCSPKSGHDTVSWYQQALGQGPQFIFQYYEEEERQRGNFPDRFSGHQFPNYSSELNVNALLLGDSALYLCASSLGGAGGYTFGSGTRLTVV.

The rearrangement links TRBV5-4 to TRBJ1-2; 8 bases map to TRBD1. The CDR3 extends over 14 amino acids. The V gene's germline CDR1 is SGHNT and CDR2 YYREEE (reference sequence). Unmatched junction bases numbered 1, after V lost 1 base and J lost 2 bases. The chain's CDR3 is CASSLRTGNYGYTF. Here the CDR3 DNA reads TGTGCCAGCAGCTTGCGGACAGGGAACTATGGCTACACCTTC.

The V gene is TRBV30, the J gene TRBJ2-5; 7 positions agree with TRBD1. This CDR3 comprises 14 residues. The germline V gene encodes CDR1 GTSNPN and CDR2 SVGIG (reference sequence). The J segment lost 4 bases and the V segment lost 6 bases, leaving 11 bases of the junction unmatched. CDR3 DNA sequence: TGTGCCTGTGGCCCCGACAGGGTGCTAGAGACCCAGTACTTC. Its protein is CACGPDRVLETQYF.

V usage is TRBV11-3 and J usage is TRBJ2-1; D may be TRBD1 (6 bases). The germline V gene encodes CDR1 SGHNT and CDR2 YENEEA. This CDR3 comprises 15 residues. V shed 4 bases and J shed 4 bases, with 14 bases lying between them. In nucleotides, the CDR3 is TGTGCCAGCAGCTCGCCGGACAGATCTTACAATGAGCAGTTCTTC. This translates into CASSSPDRSYNEQFF.

The CDR3 loop is CASSETGQGWYTF. CDR3 in DNA: TGTGCCAGCAGTGAAACGGGACAGGGCTGGTACACCTTC. V is TRBV6-1 and J is TRBJ1-2; 9 bases agree with TRBD1. The CDR3 length is 13 residues. V was pared by 2 bases and J by 11 bases, with 6 bases of the junction left unmatched. Germline V gene sequence: CDR1 MNHNS, CDR2 SASEGT.

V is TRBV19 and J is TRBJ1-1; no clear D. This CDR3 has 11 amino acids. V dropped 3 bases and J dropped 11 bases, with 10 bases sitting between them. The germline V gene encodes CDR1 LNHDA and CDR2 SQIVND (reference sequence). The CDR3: CASSIEAAAFF. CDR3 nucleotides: TGTGCCAGTAGTATCGAAGCGGCGGCTTTCTTT.

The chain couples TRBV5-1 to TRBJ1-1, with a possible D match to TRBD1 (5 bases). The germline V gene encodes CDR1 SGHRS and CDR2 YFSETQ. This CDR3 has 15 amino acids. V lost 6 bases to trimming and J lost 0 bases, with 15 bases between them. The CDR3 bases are TGCGCCAGCATGGTACAGACAGATTTGAACACTGAAGCTTTCTTT. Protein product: CASMVQTDLNTEAFF.